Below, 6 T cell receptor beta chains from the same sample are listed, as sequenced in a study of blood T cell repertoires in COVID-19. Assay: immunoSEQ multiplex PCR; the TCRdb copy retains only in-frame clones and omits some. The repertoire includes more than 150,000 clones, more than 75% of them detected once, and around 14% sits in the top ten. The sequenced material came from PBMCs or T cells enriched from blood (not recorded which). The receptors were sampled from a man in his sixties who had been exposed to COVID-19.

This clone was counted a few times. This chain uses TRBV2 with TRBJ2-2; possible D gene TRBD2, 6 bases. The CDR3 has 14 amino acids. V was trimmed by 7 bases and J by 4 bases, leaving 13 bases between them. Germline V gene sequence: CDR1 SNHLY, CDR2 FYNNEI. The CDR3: CASIFRDFTGELFF. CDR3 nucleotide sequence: TGTGCCAGCATCTTCCGGGACTTCACCGGGGAGCTGTTTTTT.

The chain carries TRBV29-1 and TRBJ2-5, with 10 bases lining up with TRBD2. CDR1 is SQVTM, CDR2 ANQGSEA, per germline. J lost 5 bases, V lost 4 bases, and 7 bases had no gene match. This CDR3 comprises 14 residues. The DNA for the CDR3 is TGCAGCGTTGGGAGCGGGAGGGCCGGGGAGACCCAGTACTTC. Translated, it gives CSVGSGRAGETQYF. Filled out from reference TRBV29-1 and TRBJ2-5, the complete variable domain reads SAVISQKPSRDICQRGTSLTIQCQVDSQVTMMFWYRQQPGQSLTLIATANQGSEATYESGFVIDKFPISRPNLTFSTLTVSNMSPEDSSIYLCSVGSGRAGETQYFGPGTRLLVL.

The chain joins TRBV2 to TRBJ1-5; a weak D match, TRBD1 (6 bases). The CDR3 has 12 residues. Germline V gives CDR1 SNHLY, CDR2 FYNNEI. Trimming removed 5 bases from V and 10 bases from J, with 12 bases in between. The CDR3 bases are TGTGCCAGCAGTTCTACAGGGAATCCCCAGCATTTT. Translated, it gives CASSSTGNPQHF.

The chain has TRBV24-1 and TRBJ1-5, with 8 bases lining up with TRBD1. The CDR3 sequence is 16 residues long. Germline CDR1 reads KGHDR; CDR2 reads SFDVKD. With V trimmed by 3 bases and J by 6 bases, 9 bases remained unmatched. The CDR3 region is CATSDPRTGFGQPQHF. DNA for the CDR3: TGTGCCACCAGTGATCCGCGGACAGGGTTCGGTCAGCCCCAGCATTTT.

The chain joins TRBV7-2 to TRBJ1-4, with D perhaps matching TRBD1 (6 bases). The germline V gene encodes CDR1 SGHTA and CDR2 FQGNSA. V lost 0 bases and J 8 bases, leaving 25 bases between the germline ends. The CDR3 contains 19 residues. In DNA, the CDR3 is TGTGCCAGCAGCTTAGCCCCGGGGGGGGCCGACAGTTTCAGCGAAAAACTGTTTTTT. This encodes CASSLAPGGADSFSEKLFF.

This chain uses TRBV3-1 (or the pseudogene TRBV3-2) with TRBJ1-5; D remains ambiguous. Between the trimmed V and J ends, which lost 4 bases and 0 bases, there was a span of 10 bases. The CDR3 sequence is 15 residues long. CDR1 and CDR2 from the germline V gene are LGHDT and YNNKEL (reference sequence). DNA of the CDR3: TGTGCCAGCAGCCCCACACAGTATAGCAATCAGCCCCAGCATTTT. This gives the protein CASSPTQYSNQPQHF.